The 2 T cell receptor beta chains presented below share a single source sample, sequenced in a study of CD8 T cells in ankylosing spondylitis. Notes on the study in general: Fewer than 10 highly homologous variants made up a TCR beta motif that seemed to typify ankylosing spondylitis blood.

These receptors are not linked to any known antigen. TCRdb analysed the 5' RACE reads with MiXCR anew, one entry per CDR3 protein. The repertoire holds about 390,000 distinct CDR3 sequences, with about 22% as singletons. Specimen: blood, either unsorted or a sorted T cell fraction (not recorded which). The source is a male donor with ankylosing spondylitis.

The chain recombines TRBV20-1 with TRBJ2-7, with D possibly matching TRBD2 (5 bases). The length of the CDR3 is 15 residues. Germline lookup yields CDR1 DFQATT and CDR2 SNEGSKA (reference sequence). The germline V and J ends were trimmed by 1 base and 2 bases, with 15 bases remaining between them. The CDR3 bases are TGCAGTGCTAGAGGTAGCCCACTCGGGACCTACGAGCAGTACTTC. It yields the protein CSARGSPLGTYEQYF.

The rearrangement uses TRBV25-1 and TRBJ2-7; tentatively, D is TRBD1 (5 bases). Germline lookup yields CDR1 MGHDK and CDR2 SYGVNS. Between the trimmed V and J ends, which lost 7 bases and 2 bases, there was a span of 12 bases. The CDR3 covers 13 residues. The chain's CDR3 is CASMKGATYEQYF. In DNA form, the CDR3 reads TGTGCCAGCATGAAAGGGGCTACCTACGAGCAGTACTTC.